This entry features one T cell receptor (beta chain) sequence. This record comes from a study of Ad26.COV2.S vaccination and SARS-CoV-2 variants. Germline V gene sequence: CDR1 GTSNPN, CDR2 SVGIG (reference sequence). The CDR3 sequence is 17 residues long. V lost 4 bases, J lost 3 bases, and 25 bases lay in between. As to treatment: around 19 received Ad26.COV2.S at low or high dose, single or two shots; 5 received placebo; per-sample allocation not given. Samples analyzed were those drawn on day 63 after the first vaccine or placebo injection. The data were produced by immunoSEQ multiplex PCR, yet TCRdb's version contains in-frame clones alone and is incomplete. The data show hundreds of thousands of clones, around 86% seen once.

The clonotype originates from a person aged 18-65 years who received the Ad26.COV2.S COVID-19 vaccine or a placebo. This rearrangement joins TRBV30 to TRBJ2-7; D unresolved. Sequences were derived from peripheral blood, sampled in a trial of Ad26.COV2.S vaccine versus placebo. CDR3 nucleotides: TGTGCCTGGAACTCTCCTGGGCTTTCTCGCAGGAACTACGAGCAGTACTTC. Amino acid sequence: CAWNSPGLSRRNYEQYF.